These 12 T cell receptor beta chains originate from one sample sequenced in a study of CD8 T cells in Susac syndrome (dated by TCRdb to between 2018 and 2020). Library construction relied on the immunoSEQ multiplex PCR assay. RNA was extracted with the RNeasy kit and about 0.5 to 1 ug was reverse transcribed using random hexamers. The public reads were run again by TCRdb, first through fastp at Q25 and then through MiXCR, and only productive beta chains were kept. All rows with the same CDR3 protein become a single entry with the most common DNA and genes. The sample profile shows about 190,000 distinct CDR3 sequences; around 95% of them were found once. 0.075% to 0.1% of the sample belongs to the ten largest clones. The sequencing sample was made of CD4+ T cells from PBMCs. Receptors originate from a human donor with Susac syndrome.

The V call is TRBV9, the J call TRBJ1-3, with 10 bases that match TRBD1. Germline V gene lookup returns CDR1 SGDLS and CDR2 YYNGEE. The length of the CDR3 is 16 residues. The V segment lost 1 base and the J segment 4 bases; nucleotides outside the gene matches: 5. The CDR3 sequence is CASSVTGTGAGNTIYF. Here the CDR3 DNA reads TGTGCCAGCAGCGTAACCGGGACAGGGGCAGGAAACACCATATATTTT.

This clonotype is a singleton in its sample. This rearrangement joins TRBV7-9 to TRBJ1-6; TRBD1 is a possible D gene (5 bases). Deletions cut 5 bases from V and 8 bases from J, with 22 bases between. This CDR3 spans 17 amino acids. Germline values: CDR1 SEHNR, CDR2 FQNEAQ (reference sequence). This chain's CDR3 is CASSGGLRDSRYSPLHF. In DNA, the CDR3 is TGTGCCAGCAGCGGGGGTCTCCGGGACTCACGGTATTCACCCCTCCACTTT.

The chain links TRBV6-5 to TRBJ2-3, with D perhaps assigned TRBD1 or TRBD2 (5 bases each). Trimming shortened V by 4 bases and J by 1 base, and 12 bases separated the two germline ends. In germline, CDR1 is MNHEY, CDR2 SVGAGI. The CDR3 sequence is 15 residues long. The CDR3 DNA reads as TGTGCCAGCAGTTTTTGGGGCGGGCGCACAGATACGCAGTATTTT. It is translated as CASSFWGGRTDTQYF.

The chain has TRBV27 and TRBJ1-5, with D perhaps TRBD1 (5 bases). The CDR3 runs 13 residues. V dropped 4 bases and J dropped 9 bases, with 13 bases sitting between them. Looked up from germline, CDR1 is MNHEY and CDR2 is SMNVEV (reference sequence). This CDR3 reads CASSSGRGRPQHF. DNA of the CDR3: TGTGCCAGCAGTTCGGGACGGGGGAGGCCCCAGCATTTT.

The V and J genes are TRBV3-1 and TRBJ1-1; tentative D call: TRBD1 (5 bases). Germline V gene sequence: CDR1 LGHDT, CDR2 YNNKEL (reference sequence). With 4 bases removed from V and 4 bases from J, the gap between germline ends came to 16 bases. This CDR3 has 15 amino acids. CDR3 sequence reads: CASSPVMIGGTEAFF. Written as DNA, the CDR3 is TGTGCCAGCAGCCCCGTGATGATCGGGGGCACTGAAGCTTTCTTT.

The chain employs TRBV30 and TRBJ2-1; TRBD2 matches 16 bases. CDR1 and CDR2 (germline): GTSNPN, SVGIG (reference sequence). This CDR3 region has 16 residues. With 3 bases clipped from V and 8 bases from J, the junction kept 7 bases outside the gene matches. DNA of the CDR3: TGTGCCTGGAGGGCGGGACTAGCGGGGGGGCAGGATGAGCAGTTCTTC. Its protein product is CAWRAGLAGGQDEQFF.

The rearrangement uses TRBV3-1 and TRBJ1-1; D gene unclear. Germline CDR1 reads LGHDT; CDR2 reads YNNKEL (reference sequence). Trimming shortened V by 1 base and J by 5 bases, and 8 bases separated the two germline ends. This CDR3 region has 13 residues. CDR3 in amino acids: CASSQVMGTEAFF. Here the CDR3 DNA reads TGTGCCAGCAGCCAAGTTATGGGTACTGAAGCTTTCTTT.

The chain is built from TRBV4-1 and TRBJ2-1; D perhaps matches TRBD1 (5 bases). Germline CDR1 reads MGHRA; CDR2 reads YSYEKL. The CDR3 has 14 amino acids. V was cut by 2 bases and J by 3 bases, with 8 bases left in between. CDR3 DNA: TGCGCCAGCAGCCAACTTACAGGCTACAATGAGCAGTTCTTC. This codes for CASSQLTGYNEQFF.

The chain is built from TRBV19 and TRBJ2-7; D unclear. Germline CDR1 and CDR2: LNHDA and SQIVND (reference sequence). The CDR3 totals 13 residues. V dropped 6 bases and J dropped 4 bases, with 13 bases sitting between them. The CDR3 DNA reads TGTGCCAGTAGCTCCGGGCCCAGATACGAGCAGTACTTC. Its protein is CASSSGPRYEQYF.

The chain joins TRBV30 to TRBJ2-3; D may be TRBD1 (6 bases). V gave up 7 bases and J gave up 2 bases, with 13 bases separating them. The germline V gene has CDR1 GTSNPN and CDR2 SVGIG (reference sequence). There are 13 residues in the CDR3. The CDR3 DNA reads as TGTGCCTTTGACAGGCCGTCCACAGATACGCAGTATTTT. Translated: CAFDRPSTDTQYF.

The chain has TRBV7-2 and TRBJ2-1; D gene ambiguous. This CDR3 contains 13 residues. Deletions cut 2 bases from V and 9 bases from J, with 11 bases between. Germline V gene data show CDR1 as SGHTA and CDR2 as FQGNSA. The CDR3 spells CASSLRSSAEQFF. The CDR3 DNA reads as TGTGCCAGCAGCTTACGGAGCAGCGCTGAGCAGTTCTTC.

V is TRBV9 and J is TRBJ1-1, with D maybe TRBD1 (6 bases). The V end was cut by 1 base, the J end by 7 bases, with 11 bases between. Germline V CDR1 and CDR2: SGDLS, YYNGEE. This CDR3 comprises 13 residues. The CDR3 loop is CASSVIRGSEAFF. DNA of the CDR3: TGTGCCAGCAGCGTAATCAGGGGTAGTGAAGCTTTCTTT.